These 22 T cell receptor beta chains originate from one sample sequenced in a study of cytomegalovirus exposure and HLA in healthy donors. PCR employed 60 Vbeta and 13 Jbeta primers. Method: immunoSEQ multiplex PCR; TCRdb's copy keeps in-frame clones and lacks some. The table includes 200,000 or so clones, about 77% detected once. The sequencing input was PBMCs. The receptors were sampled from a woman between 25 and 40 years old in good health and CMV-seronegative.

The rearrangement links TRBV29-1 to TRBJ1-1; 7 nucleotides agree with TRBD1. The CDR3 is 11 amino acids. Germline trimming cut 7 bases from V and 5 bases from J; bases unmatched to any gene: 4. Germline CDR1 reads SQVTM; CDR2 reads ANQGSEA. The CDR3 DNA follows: TGCAGCGGGCACAGGGGAACTGAAGCTTTCTTT. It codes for CSGHRGTEAFF.

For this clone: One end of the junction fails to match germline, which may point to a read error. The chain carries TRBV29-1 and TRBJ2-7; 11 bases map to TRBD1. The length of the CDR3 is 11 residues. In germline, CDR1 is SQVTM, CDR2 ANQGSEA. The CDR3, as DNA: TGCAGCGTTGAAGACGGGACAGGGGGGTGGTTC. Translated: CSVEDGTGGWF.

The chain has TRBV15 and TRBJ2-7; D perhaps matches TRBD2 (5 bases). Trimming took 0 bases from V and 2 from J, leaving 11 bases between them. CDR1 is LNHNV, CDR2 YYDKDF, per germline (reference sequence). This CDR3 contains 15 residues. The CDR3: CATSRDAGATYEQYF. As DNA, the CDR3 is TGTGCCACCAGCAGAGATGCGGGCGCTACCTACGAGCAGTACTTC.

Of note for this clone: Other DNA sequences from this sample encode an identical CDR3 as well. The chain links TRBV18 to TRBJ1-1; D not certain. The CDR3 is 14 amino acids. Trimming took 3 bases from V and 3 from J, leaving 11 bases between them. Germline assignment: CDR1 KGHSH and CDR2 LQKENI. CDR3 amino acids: CASSPTGGDTEAFF. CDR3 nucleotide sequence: TGTGCCAGCTCACCGACGGGAGGTGACACTGAAGCTTTCTTT.

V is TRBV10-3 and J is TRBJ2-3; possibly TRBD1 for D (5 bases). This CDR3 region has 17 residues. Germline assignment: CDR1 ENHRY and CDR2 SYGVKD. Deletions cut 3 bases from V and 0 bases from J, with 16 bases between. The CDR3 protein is CAISETNRRASTDTQYF. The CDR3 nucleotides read TGTGCCATCAGTGAAACGAACAGGAGAGCTAGCACAGATACGCAGTATTTT.

The CDR3 DNA sequence: TGTGCCACCAGCAGAGATCGAGGGGGTAGCAATCAGCCCCAGCATTTT. Translating gives CATSRDRGGSNQPQHF. The chain employs TRBV15 and TRBJ1-5; the D gene is possibly TRBD1 (6 bases). V lost 0 bases to trimming and J lost 0 bases, with 9 bases between them. The CDR3 runs 16 residues. Germline assignment: CDR1 LNHNV and CDR2 YYDKDF (reference sequence). Full variable domain (outside the CDR3, taken from reference TRBV15 and TRBJ1-5): DAMVIQNPRYQVTQFGKPVTLSCSQTLNHNVMYWYQQKSSQAPKLLFHYYDKDFNNEADTPDNFQSRRPNTSFCFLDIRSPGLGDTAMYLCATSRDRGGSNQPQHFGDGTRLSIL.

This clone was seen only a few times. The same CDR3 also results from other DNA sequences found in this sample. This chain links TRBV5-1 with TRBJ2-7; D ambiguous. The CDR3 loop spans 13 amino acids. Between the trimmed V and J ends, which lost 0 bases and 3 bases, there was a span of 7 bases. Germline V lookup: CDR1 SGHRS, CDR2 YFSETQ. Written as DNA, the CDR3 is TGCGCCAGCAGCTTGGTGCGAAACTACGAGCAGTACTTC. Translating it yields CASSLVRNYEQYF.

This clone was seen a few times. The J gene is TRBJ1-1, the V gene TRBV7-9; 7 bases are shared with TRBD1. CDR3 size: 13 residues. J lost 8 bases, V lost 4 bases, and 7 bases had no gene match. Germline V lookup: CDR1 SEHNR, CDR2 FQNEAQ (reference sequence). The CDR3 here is CASSWTGQREAFF. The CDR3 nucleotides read TGTGCCAGCAGCTGGACGGGACAGCGGGAAGCTTTCTTT.

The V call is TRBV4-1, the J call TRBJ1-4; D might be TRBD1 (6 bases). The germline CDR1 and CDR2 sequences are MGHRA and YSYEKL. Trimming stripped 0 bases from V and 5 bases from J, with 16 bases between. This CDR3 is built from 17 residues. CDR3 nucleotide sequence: TGCGCCAGCAGCCAAGATGTGTCGAGGGGGTTGAATGAAAAACTGTTTTTT. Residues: CASSQDVSRGLNEKLFF.

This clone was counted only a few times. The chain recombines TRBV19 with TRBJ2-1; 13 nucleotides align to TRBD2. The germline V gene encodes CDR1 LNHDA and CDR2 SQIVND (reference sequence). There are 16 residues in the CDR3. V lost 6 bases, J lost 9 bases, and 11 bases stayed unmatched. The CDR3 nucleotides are TGTGCCAGTAGCCCGATTGGACTAGCGGGAGTTCGTGAGCAGTTCTTC. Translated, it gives CASSPIGLAGVREQFF.

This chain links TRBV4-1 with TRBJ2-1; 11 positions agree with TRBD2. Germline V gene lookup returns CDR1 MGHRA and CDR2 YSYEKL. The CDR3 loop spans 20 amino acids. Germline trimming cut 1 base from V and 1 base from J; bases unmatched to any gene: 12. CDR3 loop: CASSQGIAGGLIASYNEQFF. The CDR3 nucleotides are TGCGCCAGCAGCCAAGGGATAGCGGGGGGGCTCATTGCATCCTACAATGAGCAGTTCTTC.

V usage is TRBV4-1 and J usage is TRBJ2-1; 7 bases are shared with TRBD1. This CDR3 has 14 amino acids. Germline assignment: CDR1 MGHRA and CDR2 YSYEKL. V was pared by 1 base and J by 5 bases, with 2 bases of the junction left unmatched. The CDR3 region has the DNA TGCGCCAGCAGCCAAGCCCAGGGGGACAATGAGCAGTTCTTC. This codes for CASSQAQGDNEQFF.

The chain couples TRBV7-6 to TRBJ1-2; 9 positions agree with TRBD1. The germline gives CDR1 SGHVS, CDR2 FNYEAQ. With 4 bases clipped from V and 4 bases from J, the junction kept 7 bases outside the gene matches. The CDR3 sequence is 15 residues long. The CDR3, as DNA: TGTGCCAGCAGCTCGGCACCGGGACAGGGCTATGGCTACACCTTC. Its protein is CASSSAPGQGYGYTF. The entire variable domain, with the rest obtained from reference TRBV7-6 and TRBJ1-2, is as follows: GAGVSQSPRYKVTKRGQDVALRCDPISGHVSLYWYRQALGQGPEFLTYFNYEAQQDKSGLPNDRFSAERPEGSISTLTIQRTEQRDSAMYRCASSSAPGQGYGYTFGSGTRLTVV.

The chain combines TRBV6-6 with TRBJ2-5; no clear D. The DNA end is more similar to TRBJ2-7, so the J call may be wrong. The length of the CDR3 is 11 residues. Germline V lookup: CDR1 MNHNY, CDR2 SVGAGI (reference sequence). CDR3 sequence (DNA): TGTGCCAGCAGTCCCTCATACGAGCAGTACTTC. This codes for CASSPSYEQYF.

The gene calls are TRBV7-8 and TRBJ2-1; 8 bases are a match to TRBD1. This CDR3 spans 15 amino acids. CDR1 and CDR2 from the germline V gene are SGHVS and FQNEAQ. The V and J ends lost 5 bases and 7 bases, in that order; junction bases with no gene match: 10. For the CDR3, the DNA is TGTGCCAGCAGCCTACCGTGGTACAGGGGGAATGAGCAGTTCTTC. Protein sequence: CASSLPWYRGNEQFF. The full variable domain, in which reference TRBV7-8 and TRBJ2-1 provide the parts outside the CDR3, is GAGVSQSPRYKVAKRGQDVALRCDPISGHVSLFWYQQALGQGPEFLTYFQNEAQLDKSGLPSDRFFAERPEGSVSTLKIQRTQQEDSAVYLCASSLPWYRGNEQFFGPGTRLTVL.

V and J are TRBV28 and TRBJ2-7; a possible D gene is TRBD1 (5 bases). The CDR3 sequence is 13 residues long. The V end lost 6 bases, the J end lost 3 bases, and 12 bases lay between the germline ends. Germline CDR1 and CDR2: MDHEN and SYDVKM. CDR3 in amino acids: CASSQGSIYEQYF. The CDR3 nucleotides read TGTGCCAGCAGCCAGGGAAGTATCTACGAGCAGTACTTC.

In DNA form, the CDR3 reads TGTGCCTGGAATACAGGGGGCCCACCCCTCCACTTT. It encodes CAWNTGGPPLHF. The chain combines TRBV30 with TRBJ1-6; 9 positions agree with TRBD1. J was trimmed by 11 bases and V by 4 bases; bases with no gene match: 3. CDR3 length: 12 amino acids. CDR1 is GTSNPN and CDR2 is SVGIG in the germline V gene (reference sequence).

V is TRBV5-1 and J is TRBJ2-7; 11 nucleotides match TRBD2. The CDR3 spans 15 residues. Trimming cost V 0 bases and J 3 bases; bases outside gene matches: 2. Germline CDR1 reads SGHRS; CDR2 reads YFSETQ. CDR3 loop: CASSLGGLAGYEQYF. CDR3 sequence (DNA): TGCGCCAGCAGCTTGGGAGGACTAGCGGGCTACGAGCAGTACTTC.

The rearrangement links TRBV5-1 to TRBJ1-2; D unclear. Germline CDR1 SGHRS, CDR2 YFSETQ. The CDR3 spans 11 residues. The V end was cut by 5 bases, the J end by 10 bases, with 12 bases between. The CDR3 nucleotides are TGCGCCAGCAGTGATGAGAGAGTCTACACCTTC. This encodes CASSDERVYTF. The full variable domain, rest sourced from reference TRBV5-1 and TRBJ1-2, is KAGVTQTPRYLIKTRGQQVTLSCSPISGHRSVSWYQQTPGQGLQFLFEYFSETQRNKGNFPGRFSGRQFSNSRSEMNVSTLELGDSALYLCASSDERVYTFGSGTRLTVV.

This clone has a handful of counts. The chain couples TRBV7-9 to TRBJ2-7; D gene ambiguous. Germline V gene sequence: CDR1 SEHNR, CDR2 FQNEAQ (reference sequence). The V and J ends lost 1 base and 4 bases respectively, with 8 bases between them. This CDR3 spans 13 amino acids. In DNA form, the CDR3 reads TGTGCCAGCAGCTTAGGCCAGATTTACGAGCAGTACTTC. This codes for CASSLGQIYEQYF.

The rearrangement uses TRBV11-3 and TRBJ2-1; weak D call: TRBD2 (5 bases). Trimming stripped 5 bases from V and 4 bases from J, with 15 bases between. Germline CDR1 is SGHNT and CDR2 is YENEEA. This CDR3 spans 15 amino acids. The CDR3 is CASSPRTVRYNEQFF. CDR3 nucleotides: TGTGCCAGCAGCCCCCGGACTGTCCGGTACAATGAGCAGTTCTTC.

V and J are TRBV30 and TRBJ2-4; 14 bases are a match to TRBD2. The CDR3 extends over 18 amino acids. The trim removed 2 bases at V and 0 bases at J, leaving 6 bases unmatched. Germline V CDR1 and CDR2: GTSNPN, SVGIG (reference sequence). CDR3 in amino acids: CAWSRTSGRMRAKNIQYF. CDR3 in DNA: TGTGCCTGGAGTAGGACTAGCGGGAGGATGCGAGCCAAAAACATTCAGTACTTC. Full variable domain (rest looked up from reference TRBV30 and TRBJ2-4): SQTIHQWPATLVQPVGSPLSLECTVEGTSNPNLYWYRQAAGRGLQLLFYSVGIGQISSEVPQNLSASRPQDRQFILSSKKLLLSDSGFYLCAWSRTSGRMRAKNIQYFGAGTRLSVL.